A selection of T cell receptor beta chains follows, all from one sample in a study of T cells after yellow fever vaccination. TCRdb fed the 5' RACE reads into MiXCR, producing one record per CDR3 protein. Of 300,000 or so distinct CDR3 sequences in the sample, less than 9.5% were seen once. The input for sequencing was PBMCs, taken about 41 days after the first yellow fever vaccination. These receptors all come from a man aged 18 to 29 who received the YFV17D yellow fever vaccine. Each CDR3 is given with its conserved first and last residue. Some rows mark clone size as missing; the rest say once, few, many or name a class of expanded clone.

size: few; V: TRBV7-2; J: TRBJ2-7; CDR3: CASSIQGYEQYF
size: .; V: TRBV18; J: TRBJ1-1; CDR3: CASSPQEGVGENTEAFF
size: few; V: TRBV5-1; J: TRBJ2-5; CDR3: CASTPGGEGTQYF
size: many; V: TRBV10-3; J: TRBJ2-1; CDR3: CAISGAGWRSGVHNEQFF
size: .; V: TRBV20-1; J: TRBJ2-3; CDR3: CSARPGGDTQYF
size: many; V: TRBV7-2; J: TRBJ2-7; CDR3: CASSLRAQGVGYEQYF
size: .; V: TRBV5-1; J: TRBJ2-3; CDR3: CASSSRTGGAWTDTQYF
size: .; V: TRBV7-9; J: TRBJ2-3; CDR3: CASSVTFRDSSTQYF
size: .; V: TRBV3-1; J: TRBJ2-2; CDR3: CASSPTGGYTGELFF
size: .; V: TRBV20-1; J: TRBJ2-3; CDR3: CSAREIAAYTQYF
size: few; V: TRBV5-1; J: TRBJ1-1; CDR3: CASSLRGGITEAFF
size: few; V: TRBV20-1; J: TRBJ2-7; CDR3: CSAMGQLYEQYF
size: few; V: TRBV20-1; J: TRBJ1-1; CDR3: CSATEKNTEAFF
size: .; V: TRBV5-1; J: TRBJ1-2; CDR3: CASSPVGEYNYGYTF
size: few; V: TRBV12-3/TRBV12-4; J: TRBJ1-3; CDR3: CASSWGGTSAGNTIYF
size: many; V: TRBV20-1; J: TRBJ2-3; CDR3: CSARVRTDTQYF
size: .; V: TRBV4-1; J: TRBJ2-5; CDR3: CASSQVLAGGETQYF
size: few; V: TRBV4-3; J: TRBJ1-3; CDR3: CASSQDPSISGNTIYF
size: few; V: TRBV12-3/TRBV12-4; J: TRBJ2-7; CDR3: CASAPPLGEQYF
size: few; V: TRBV11-3; J: TRBJ2-1; CDR3: CASSRGLNNEQFF
size: .; V: TRBV6-5; J: TRBJ2-1; CDR3: CASSYPRGAISYNEQFF
size: few; V: TRBV5-1; J: TRBJ1-2; CDR3: CASSPTGTGDGYTF
size: .; V: TRBV4-3; J: TRBJ2-3; CDR3: CASSRDGVPTDTQYF